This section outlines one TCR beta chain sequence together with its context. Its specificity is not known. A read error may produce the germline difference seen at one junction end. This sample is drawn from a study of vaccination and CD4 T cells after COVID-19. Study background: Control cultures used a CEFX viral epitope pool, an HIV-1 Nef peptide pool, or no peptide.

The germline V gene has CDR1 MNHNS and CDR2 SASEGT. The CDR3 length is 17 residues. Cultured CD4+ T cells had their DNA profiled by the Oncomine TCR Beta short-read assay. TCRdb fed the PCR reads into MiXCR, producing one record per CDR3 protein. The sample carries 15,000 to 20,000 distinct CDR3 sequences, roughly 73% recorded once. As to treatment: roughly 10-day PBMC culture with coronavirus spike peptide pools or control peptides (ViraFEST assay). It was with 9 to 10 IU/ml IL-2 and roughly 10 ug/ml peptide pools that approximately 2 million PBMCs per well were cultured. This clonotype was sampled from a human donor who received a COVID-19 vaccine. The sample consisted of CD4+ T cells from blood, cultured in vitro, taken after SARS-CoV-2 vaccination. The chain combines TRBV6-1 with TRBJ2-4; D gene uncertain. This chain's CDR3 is CAISESMSGLAKNIQYF. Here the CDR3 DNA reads TGTGCCATCAGTGAGTCGATGTCAGGCTTAGCCAAAAACATTCAGTACTTC.